This T cell receptor beta chain was sequenced for a study of OX40 agonist ivuxolimab in advanced cancers. Researchers took blood at baseline, on cycle 4 day 1, and on cycle 7 day 1. V dropped 6 bases and J dropped 5; count of bases not matched to a gene: 5. CDR3 size: 17 residues. The germline CDR1 and CDR2 sequences are SNHLY and FYNNEI. Method: immunoSEQ multiplex PCR; TCRdb's copy keeps in-frame clones and lacks some. The sample holds tens of thousands of clones, approximately 91% seen once. The source is an adult with an advanced solid tumor such as melanoma, head and neck, liver or kidney cancer. Sequenced material: CD4+ or CD8+ T cells sorted from blood, taken in a trial of the OX40 agonist ivuxolimab. The chain employs TRBV2 and TRBJ2-6, with 15 bases that match TRBD2. CDR3 DNA: TGTGCCAGCAGCGGACTAGCGGGGGGGGTTAGGGCCAACGTCCTGACTTTC. It codes for CASSGLAGGVRANVLTF.